This T cell receptor beta chain was recovered during a study of cytomegalovirus exposure and HLA in healthy donors. As for the donors, each was a healthy bone marrow donor. Germline loops: CDR1 SGDLS, CDR2 YYNGEE. Termini included, the CDR3 measures 9 amino acids. Study-wide points: In vitro checks showed that a few CMV-associated chains really do target CMV antigens. Reportedly, fewer N-insertions than the approximately 700-donor mean appeared in an Asian-associated ancestry cluster in a later analysis. In a later analysis, a missense DCLRE1C variant was linked to TCR beta V- and J-gene trimming.

Of note for this clone: The antigen remains undetermined. The conserved phenylalanine or tryptophan normally closing the CDR3 is absent here, so this likely arose from a read error. The DNA is left out, because the CDR3 cannot be placed on it with certainty; the CDR3 is given as TCRdb lists it.

The PCR had 60 Vbeta and 13 Jbeta primers. Generated by immunoSEQ multiplex PCR, the TCRdb table keeps only in-frame clones and is missing some. Of about 190,000 clones in the sample, 75% to 90% were seen once. The sequence came from a man in his forties or fifties in good health and CMV-seropositive. The V and J genes are TRBV9 and TRBJ1-1; the table's D call TRBD1 went unverified against the DNA. Material: PBMCs. The CDR3 reads CASSPGGPM.